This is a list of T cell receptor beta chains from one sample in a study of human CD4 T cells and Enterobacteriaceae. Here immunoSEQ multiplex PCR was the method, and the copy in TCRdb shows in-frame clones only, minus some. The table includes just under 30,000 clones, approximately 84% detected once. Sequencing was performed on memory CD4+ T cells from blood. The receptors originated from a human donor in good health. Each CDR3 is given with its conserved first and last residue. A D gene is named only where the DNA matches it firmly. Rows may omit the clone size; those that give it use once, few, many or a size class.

CDR3: CASSWPSWGGVQETQYF
DNA: TGCGCCAGCAGCTGGCCCTCGTGGGGGGGAGTTCAAGAGACCCAGTACTTC
J: TRBJ2-5
V: TRBV5-1
size: -
D: TRBD2

CDR3: CASSLPPTLGHEQFF
DNA: TGTGCCAGCAGCTTGCCACCCACCTTGGGCCATGAGCAGTTCTTC
J: TRBJ2-1
V: TRBV5-5
size: -
D: -

CDR3: CASSPGRAGLNEQFF
DNA: TGCGCCAGCAGCCCTGGTCGGGCAGGATTAAATGAGCAGTTCTTC
J: TRBJ2-1
V: TRBV5-1
size: -
D: -

CDR3: CASSLRGGPTDTQYF
DNA: TGTGCCAGCAGCTTAAGGGGAGGACCCACAGATACGCAGTATTTT
J: TRBJ2-3
V: TRBV7-3
size: -
D: -

CDR3: CASSSWTGGNYEQYF
DNA: TGTGCCAGCAGTTCCTGGACAGGGGGGAACTACGAGCAGTACTTC
J: TRBJ2-7
V: TRBV28
size: -
D: TRBD1

CDR3: CASSLDSIRGYTF
DNA: TGTGCCAGCAGCTTGGACAGCATTAGAGGCTACACCTTC
J: TRBJ1-2
V: TRBV5-6
size: -
D: -

CDR3: CASSQDGTGNREKLFF
DNA: TGTGCCAGCAGCCAAGACGGGACAGGGAATCGTGAAAAACTGTTTTTT
J: TRBJ1-4
V: TRBV4-2
size: -
D: TRBD1

CDR3: CASSPYLREGLHNEQFF
DNA: TGTGCCAGCAGCCCTTACCTACGGGAGGGGTTACACAATGAGCAGTTCTTC
J: TRBJ2-1
V: TRBV9
size: -
D: TRBD2

CDR3: CASSPGAGVTDTQYF
DNA: TGTGCCAGCAGCCCGGGAGCGGGAGTAACAGATACGCAGTATTTT
J: TRBJ2-3
V: TRBV7-2
size: once
D: TRBD2

CDR3: CASREGPANEQFF
DNA: TGTGCCAGCAGGGAGGGACCAGCAAATGAGCAGTTCTTC
J: TRBJ2-1
V: TRBV28
size: -
D: -

CDR3: CASSTPGGVQAGYTF
DNA: TGTGCCAGCAGTACACCAGGAGGCGTACAGGCTGGCTACACCTTC
J: TRBJ1-2
V: TRBV28
size: -
D: -

CDR3: CASSLSDYGYTF
DNA: TGTGCCAGCAGCTTATCAGACTATGGCTACACCTTC
J: TRBJ1-2
V: TRBV11-2
size: few
D: -

CDR3: CASSLSSIGGYTF
DNA: TGTGCCAGCAGTTTATCGTCTATAGGTGGCTACACCTTC
J: TRBJ1-2
V: TRBV27
size: -
D: -

CDR3: CASSPPAGTYEQYF
DNA: TGTGCCAGCTCACCACCCGCGGGTACCTACGAGCAGTACTTC
J: TRBJ2-7
V: TRBV18
size: -
D: -

CDR3: CASRTGIGNTEAFF
DNA: TGTGCCAGCAGAACAGGGATCGGAAACACTGAAGCTTTCTTT
J: TRBJ1-1
V: TRBV2
size: few
D: -

CDR3: CASSTRTGVNTGELFF
DNA: TGTGCCAGCAGCACCAGGACAGGGGTGAACACCGGGGAGCTGTTTTTT
J: TRBJ2-2
V: TRBV7-9
size: -
D: TRBD1

CDR3: CASSLVRQGELWSYGYTF
DNA: TGTGCCAGCAGCTTGGTAAGGCAGGGGGAACTTTGGAGCTATGGCTACACCTTC
J: TRBJ1-2
V: TRBV5-4
size: -
D: TRBD1

CDR3: CATSPRDAQDTQYF
DNA: TGTGCCACCAGCCCCCGGGACGCTCAAGATACGCAGTATTTT
J: TRBJ2-3
V: TRBV15
size: -
D: -

CDR3: CASSFTSGRLPKYNEQFF
DNA: TGTGCCAGCAGCTTTACTAGCGGGAGGCTACCCAAATACAATGAGCAGTTCTTC
J: TRBJ2-1
V: TRBV11-2
size: -
D: TRBD2

CDR3: CASSSQPNTEAFF
DNA: TGTGCCAGCAGCTCACAGCCGAACACTGAAGCTTTCTTT
J: TRBJ1-1
V: TRBV7-2
size: -
D: -

CDR3: CASSENGQGWETQYF
DNA: TGTGCCAGCAGTGAAAACGGACAGGGGTGGGAGACCCAGTACTTC
J: TRBJ2-5
V: TRBV2
size: -
D: TRBD1